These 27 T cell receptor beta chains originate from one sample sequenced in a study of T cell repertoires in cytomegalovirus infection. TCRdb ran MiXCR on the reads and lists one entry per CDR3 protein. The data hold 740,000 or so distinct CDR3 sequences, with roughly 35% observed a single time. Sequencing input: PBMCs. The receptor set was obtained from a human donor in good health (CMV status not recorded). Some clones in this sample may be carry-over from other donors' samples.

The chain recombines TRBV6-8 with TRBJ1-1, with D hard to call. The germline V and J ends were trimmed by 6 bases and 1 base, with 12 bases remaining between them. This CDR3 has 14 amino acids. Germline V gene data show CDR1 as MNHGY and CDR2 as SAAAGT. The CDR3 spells CASRRHTKNTEAFF. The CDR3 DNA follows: TGTGCCAGCAGACGACATACAAAGAACACTGAAGCTTTCTTT.

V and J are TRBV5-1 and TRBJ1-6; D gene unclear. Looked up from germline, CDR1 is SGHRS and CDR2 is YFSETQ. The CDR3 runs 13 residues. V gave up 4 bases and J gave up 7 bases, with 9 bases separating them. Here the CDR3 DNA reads TGCGCCAGCAGCACGTGGAACAATTCACCCCTCCACTTT. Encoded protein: CASSTWNNSPLHF.

The CDR3 region has the DNA TGTGCCATCAGCCCGGGGGGGGCAGGAGGTTCACCCCTCCACTTT. Its translation: CAISPGGAGGSPLHF. This sequence joins TRBV28 and TRBJ1-6; D may be TRBD1 (6 bases). CDR1 and CDR2 (germline): MDHEN, SYDVKM. The CDR3 consists of 15 residues. V lost 10 bases and J 9 bases, leaving 22 bases between the germline ends.

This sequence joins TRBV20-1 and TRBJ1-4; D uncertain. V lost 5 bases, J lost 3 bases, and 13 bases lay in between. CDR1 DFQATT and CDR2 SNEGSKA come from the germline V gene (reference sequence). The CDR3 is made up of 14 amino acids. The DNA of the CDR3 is TGCAGTGCTCGCCGTTTGACGGCTAATGAAAAACTGTTTTTT. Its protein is CSARRLTANEKLFF.

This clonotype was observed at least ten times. The CDR3 region is CASSLGVSETQYF. CDR3 DNA sequence: TGTGCCAGCAGCTTAGGGGTATCGGAGACCCAGTACTTC. The chain has TRBV7-6 and TRBJ2-5, with unresolved D. CDR1 is SGHVS, CDR2 FNYEAQ, per germline. The CDR3 extends over 13 amino acids. V was pared by 1 base and J by 5 bases, with 8 bases between.

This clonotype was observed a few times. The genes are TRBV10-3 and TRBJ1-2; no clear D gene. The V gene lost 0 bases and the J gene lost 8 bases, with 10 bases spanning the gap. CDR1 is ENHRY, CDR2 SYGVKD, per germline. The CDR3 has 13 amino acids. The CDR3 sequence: CAISESYHSGYTF. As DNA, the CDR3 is TGTGCCATCAGTGAGTCGTACCATTCCGGCTACACCTTC.

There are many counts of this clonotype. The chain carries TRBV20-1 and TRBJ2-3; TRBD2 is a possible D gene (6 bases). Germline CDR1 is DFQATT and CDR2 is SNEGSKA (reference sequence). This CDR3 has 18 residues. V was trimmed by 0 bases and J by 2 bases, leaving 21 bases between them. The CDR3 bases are TGCAGTGCTAGAGATAATTATTATGGCGGAGGGGTCACAGATACGCAGTATTTT. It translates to CSARDNYYGGGVTDTQYF.

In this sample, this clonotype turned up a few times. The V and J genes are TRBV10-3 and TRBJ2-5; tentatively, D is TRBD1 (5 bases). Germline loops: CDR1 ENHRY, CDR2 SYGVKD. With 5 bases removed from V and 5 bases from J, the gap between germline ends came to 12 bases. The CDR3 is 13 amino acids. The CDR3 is CAISRTSSETQYF. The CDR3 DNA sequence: TGTGCCATCAGTCGGACATCCAGTGAGACCCAGTACTTC.

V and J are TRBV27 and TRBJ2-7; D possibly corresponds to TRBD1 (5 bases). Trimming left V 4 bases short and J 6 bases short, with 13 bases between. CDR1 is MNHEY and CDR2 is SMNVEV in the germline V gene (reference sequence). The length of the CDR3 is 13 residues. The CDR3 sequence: CASSSRAQVEQYF. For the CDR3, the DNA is TGTGCCAGCAGTTCCAGGGCCCAGGTCGAGCAGTACTTC.

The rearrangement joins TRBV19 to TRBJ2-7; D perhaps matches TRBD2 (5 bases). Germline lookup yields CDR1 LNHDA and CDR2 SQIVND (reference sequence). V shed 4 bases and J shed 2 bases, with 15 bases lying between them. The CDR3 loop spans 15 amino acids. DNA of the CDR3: TGTGCCAGTAGTACGTACCGGACTGGAGCCTACGAGCAGTACTTC. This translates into CASSTYRTGAYEQYF.

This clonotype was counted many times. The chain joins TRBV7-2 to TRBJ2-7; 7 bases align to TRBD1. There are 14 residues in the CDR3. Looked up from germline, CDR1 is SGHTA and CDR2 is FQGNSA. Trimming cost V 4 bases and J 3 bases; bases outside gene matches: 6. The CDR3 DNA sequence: TGTGCCAGCAGCTACACGACAGGGAACTACGAGCAGTACTTC. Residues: CASSYTTGNYEQYF.

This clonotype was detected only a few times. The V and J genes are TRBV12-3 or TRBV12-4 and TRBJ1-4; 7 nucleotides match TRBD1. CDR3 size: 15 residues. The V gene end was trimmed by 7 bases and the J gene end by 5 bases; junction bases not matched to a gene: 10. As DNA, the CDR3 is TGTGCCAGCACTAGGAACCGGGACAGAAATGAAAAACTGTTTTTT. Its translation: CASTRNRDRNEKLFF.

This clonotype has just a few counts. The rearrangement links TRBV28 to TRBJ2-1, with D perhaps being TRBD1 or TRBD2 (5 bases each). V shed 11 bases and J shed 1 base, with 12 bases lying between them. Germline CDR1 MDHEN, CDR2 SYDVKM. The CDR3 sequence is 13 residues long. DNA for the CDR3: TGTGCCGGGGCGAGGGTGTCCTACAATGAGCAGTTCTTC. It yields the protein CAGARVSYNEQFF.

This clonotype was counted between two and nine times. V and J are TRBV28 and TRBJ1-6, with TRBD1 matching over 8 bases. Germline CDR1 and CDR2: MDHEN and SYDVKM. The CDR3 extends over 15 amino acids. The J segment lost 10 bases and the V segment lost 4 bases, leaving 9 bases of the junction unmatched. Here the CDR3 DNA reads TGTGCCAGCAGTTCCGCCGACAGGGGCAGCTCACCCCTCCACTTT. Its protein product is CASSSADRGSSPLHF.

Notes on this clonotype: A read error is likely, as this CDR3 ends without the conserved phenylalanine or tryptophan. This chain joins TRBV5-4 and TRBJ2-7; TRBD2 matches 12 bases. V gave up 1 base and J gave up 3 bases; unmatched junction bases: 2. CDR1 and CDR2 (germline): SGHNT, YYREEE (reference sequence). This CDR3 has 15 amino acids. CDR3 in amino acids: CASSLTSGGIYEQYL. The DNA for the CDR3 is TGTGCCAGCAGCTTGACTAGCGGGGGGATCTACGAGCAGTACTTA.

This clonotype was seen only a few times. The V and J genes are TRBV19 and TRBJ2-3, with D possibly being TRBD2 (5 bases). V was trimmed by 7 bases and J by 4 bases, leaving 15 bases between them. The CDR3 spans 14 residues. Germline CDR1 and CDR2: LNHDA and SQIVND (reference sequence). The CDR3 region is CASTTSEGPDTQYF. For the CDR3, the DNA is TGTGCCAGTACCACTAGTGAAGGTCCAGATACGCAGTATTTT.

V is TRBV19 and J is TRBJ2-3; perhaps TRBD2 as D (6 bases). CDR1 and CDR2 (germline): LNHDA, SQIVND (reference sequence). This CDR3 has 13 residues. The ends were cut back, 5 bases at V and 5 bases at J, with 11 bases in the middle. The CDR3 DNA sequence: TGTGCCAGTAGTCCACCGGGGGAAGATACGCAGTATTTT. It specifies CASSPPGEDTQYF.

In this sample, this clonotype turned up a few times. CDR3 region: CASSLGELRLAKNIQYF. CDR3 in DNA: TGTGCCAGCAGCTTGGGGGAACTGAGGTTAGCCAAAAACATTCAGTACTTC. V usage is TRBV5-6 and J usage is TRBJ2-4; D gene ambiguous. With 0 bases removed from V and 0 bases from J, the gap between germline ends came to 13 bases. Germline CDR1 is SGHDT and CDR2 is YYEEEE. The CDR3 spans 17 residues.

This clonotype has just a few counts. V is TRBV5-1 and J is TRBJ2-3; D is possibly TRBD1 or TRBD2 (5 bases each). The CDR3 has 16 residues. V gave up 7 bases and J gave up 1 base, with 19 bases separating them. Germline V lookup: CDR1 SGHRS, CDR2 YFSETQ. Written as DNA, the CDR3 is TGCGCCAGCGGATGGGGGACGCCCGCTGGCACAGATACGCAGTATTTT. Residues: CASGWGTPAGTDTQYF. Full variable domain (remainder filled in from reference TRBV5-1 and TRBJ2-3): KAGVTQTPRYLIKTRGQQVTLSCSPISGHRSVSWYQQTPGQGLQFLFEYFSETQRNKGNFPGRFSGRQFSNSRSEMNVSTLELGDSALYLCASGWGTPAGTDTQYFGPGTRLTVL.

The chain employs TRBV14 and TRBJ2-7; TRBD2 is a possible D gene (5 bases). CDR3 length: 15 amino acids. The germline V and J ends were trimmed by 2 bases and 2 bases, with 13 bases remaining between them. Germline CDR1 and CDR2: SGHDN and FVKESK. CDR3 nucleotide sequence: TGTGCCAGCAGCCAATCGGGAACAACCACCTACGAGCAGTACTTC. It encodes CASSQSGTTTYEQYF.

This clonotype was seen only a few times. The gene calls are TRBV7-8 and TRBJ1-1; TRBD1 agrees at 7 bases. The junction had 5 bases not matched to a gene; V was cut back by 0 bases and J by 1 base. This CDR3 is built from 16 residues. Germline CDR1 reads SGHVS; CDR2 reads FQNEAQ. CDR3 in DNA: TGTGCCAGCAGCTTAGCGGGTAGGACAGGGAACACTGAAGCTTTCTTT. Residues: CASSLAGRTGNTEAFF.

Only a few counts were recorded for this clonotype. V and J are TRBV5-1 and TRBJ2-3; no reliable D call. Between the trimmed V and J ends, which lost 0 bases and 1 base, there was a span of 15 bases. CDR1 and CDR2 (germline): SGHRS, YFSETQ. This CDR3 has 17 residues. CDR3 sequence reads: CASSLGRPPQRTDTQYF. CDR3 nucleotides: TGCGCCAGCAGCTTGGGACGACCCCCGCAGCGCACAGATACGCAGTATTTT.

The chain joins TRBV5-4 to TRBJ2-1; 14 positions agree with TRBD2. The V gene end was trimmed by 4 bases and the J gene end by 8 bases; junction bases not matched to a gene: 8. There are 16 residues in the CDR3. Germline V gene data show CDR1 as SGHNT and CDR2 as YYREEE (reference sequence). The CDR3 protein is CASSPGTSGRSDEQFF. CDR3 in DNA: TGTGCCAGCAGCCCCGGGACTAGCGGGAGATCTGATGAGCAGTTCTTC. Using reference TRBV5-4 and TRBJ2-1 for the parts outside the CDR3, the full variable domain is ETGVTQSPTHLIKTRGQQVTLRCSSQSGHNTVSWYQQALGQGPQFIFQYYREEENGRGNFPPRFSGLQFPNYSSELNVNALELDDSALYLCASSPGTSGRSDEQFFGPGTRLTVL.

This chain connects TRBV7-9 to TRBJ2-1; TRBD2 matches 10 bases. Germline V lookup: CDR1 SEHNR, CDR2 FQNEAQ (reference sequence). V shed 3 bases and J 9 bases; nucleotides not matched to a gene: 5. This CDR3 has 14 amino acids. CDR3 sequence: CASSLTSGWGEQFF. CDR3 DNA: TGTGCCAGCAGCTTGACTAGCGGGTGGGGTGAGCAGTTCTTC.

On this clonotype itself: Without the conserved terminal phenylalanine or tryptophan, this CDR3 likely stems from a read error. CDR3 region: CSANDGGNYGYTL. The DNA of the CDR3 is TGCAGTGCTAACGACGGTGGGAACTATGGCTACACCTTA. V gene TRBV20-1 combines with J gene TRBJ1-2; D is uncertain. The CDR3 loop spans 13 amino acids. Deletions cut 4 bases from V and 2 bases from J, with 11 bases between. CDR1 is DFQATT, CDR2 SNEGSKA, per germline (reference sequence).

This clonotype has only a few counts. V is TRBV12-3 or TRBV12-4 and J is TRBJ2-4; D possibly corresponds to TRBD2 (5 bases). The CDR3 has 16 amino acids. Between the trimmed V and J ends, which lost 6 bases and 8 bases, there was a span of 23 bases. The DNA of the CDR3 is TGTGCCAGCAGCACGGGGTATCGGGAAGGAAGGGACATTCAGTACTTC. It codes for CASSTGYREGRDIQYF.

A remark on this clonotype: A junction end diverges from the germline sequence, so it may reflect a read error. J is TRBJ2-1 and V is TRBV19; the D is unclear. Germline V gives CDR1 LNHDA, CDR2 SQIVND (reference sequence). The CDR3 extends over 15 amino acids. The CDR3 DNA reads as TGTGACAGTAGTATAGCCGATTTGTACTACAATGAGCAGTTCTTC. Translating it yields CDSSIADLYYNEQFF. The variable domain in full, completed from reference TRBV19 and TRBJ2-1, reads DGGITQSPKYLFRKEGQNVTLSCEQNLNHDAMYWYRQDPGQGLRLIYYSQIVNDFQKGDIAEGYSVSREKKESFPLTVTSAQKNPTAFYLCDSSIADLYYNEQFFGPGTRLTVL.